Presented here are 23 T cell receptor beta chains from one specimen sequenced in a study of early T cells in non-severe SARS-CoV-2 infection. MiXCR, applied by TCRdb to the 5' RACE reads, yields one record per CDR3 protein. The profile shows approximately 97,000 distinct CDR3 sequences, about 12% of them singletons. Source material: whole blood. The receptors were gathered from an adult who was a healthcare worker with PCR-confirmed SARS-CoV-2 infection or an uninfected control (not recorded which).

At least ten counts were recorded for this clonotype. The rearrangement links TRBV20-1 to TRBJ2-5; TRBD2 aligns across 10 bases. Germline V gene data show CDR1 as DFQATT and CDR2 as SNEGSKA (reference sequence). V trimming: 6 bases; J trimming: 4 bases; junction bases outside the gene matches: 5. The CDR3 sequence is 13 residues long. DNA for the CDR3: TGCAGTGCCATAAGCGGGAGGGGAGAGACCCAGTACTTC. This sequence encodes CSAISGRGETQYF.

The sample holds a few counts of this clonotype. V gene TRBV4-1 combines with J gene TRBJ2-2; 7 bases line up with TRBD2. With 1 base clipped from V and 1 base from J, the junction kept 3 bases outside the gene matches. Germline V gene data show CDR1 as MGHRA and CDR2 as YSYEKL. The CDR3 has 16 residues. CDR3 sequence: CASSQVASGNTGELFF. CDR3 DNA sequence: TGCGCCAGCAGCCAAGTGGCTAGCGGGAACACCGGGGAGCTGTTTTTT.

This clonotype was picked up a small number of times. CDR3 protein: CSATRGGTQYF. The CDR3 nucleotides are TGCAGTGCTACGAGGGGGGGGACCCAGTACTTC. The genes are TRBV20-1 and TRBJ2-5, with a tentative D call TRBD2 (7 bases). The germline gives CDR1 DFQATT, CDR2 SNEGSKA (reference sequence). Between the trimmed V and J ends, which lost 4 bases and 7 bases, there was a span of 10 bases. This CDR3 spans 11 amino acids.

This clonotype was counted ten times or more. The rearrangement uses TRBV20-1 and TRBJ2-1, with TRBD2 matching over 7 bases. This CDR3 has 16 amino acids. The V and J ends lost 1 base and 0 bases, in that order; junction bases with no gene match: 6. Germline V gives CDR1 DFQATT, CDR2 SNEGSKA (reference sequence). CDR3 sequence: CSARGWGGSSYNEQFF. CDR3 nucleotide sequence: TGCAGTGCTAGAGGATGGGGAGGGAGCTCCTACAATGAGCAGTTCTTC.

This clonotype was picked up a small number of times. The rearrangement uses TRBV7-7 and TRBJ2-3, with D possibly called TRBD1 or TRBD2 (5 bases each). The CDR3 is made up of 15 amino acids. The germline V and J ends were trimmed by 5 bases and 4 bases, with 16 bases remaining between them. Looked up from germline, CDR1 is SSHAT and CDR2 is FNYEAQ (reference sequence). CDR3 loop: CASSPGSGYADTQYF. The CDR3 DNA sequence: TGTGCCAGCAGCCCAGGGTCGGGGTACGCAGATACGCAGTATTTT.

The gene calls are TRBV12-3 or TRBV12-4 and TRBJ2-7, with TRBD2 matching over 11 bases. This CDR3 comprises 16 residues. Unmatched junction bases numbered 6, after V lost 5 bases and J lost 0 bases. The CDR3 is CASSRGLAGGSYEQYF. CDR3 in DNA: TGTGCCAGCAGTCGAGGGCTAGCGGGGGGCTCCTACGAGCAGTACTTC.

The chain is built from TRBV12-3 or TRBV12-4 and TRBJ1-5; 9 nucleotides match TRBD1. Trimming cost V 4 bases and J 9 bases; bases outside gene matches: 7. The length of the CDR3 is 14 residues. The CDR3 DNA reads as TGTGCCAGCAGTTCCGGGACAGGGAATAGGCCCCAGCATTTT. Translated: CASSSGTGNRPQHF.

The CDR3 DNA is TGTGCCAGCAGTGTTTCCCAGGGTGGAGCTAATTCACCCCTCCACTTT. It translates to CASSVSQGGANSPLHF. V and J are TRBV25-1 and TRBJ1-6; tentatively, D is TRBD1 (5 bases). V lost 4 bases to trimming and J lost 6 bases, with 16 bases between them. The CDR3 spans 16 residues. The V gene's germline CDR1 is MGHDK and CDR2 SYGVNS.

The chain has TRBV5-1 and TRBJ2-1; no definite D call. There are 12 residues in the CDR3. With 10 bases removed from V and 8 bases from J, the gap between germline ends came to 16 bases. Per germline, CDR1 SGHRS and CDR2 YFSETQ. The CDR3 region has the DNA TGCGCCCAGCCGCGGCTAGTTTATGAGCAGTTCTTC. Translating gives CAQPRLVYEQFF.

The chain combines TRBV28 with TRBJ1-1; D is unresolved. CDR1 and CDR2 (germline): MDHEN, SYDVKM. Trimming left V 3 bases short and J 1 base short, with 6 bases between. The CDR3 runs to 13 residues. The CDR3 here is CASSFASNTEAFF. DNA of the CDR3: TGTGCCAGCAGTTTCGCCTCGAACACTGAAGCTTTCTTT.

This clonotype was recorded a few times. The CDR3 here is CASSLQAGQYNEQFF. CDR3 sequence (DNA): TGTGCCAGCAGCTTACAAGCGGGGCAATACAATGAGCAGTTCTTC. The chain combines TRBV7-6 with TRBJ2-1; 7 bases match TRBD2. J lost 4 bases, V lost 2 bases, and 5 bases had no gene match. From germline, CDR1 is SGHVS and CDR2 FNYEAQ. CDR3 length equals 15 residues.

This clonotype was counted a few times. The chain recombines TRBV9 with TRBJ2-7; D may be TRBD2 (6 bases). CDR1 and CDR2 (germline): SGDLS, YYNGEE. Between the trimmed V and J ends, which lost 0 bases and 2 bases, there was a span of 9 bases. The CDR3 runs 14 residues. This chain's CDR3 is CASSVGGGPYEQYF. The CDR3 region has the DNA TGTGCCAGCAGCGTAGGTGGAGGGCCCTACGAGCAGTACTTC.

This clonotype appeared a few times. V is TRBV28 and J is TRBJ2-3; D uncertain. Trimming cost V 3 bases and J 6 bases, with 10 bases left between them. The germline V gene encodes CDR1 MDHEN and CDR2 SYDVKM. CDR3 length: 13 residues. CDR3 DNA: TGTGCCAGCAGTTTTTACCAGGTCGATACGCAGTATTTT. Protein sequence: CASSFYQVDTQYF.

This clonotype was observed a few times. The CDR3 loop reads CASTSQYF. DNA for the CDR3: TGTGCCAGCACCTCCCAGTACTTC. This rearrangement joins TRBV9 to TRBJ2-5; D remains ambiguous. The V gene's germline CDR1 is SGDLS and CDR2 YYNGEE. The CDR3 runs 8 residues. The germline V and J ends were trimmed by 6 bases and 9 bases, with 3 bases remaining between them.

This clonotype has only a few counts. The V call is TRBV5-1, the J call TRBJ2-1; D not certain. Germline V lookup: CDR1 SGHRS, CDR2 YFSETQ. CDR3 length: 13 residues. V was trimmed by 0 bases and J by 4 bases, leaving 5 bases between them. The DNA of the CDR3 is TGCGCCAGCAGCTTGGATGTGTACAATGAGCAGTTCTTC. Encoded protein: CASSLDVYNEQFF. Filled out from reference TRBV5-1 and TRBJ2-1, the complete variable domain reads KAGVTQTPRYLIKTRGQQVTLSCSPISGHRSVSWYQQTPGQGLQFLFEYFSETQRNKGNFPGRFSGRQFSNSRSEMNVSTLELGDSALYLCASSLDVYNEQFFGPGTRLTVL.

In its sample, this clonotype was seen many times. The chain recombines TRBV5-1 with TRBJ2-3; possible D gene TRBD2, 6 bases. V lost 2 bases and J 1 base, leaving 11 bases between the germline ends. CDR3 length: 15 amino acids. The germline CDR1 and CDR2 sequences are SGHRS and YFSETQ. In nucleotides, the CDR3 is TGCGCCAGCAGCTTTAGCGGATACGGCACAGATACGCAGTATTTT. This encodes CASSFSGYGTDTQYF.

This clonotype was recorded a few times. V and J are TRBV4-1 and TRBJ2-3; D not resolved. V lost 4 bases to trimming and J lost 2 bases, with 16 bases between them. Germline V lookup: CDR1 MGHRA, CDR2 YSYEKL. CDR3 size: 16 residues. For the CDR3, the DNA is TGCGCCAGCAGCCTAGAACCTCGAGGCCTCACAGATACGCAGTATTTT. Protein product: CASSLEPRGLTDTQYF.

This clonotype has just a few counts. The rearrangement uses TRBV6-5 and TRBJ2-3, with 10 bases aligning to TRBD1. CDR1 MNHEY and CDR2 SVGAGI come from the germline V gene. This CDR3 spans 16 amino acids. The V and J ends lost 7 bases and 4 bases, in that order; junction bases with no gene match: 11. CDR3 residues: CASTRSGTGVPDTQYF. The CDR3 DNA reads TGTGCCAGCACCCGAAGCGGGACAGGGGTCCCAGATACGCAGTATTTT.

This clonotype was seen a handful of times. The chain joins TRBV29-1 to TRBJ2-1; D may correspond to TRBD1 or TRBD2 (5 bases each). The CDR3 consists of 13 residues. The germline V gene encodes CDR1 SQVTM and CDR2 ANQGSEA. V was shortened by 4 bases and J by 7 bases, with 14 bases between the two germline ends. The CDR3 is CSVVGDTSNEQFF. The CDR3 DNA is TGCAGCGTTGTGGGGGATACTAGTAATGAGCAGTTCTTC.

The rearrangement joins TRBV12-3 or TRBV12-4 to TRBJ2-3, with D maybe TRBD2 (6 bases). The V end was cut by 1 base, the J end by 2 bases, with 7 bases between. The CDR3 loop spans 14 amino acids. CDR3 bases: TGTGCCAGCAGTTTAGGGAGGGACACAGATACGCAGTATTTT. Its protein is CASSLGRDTDTQYF.

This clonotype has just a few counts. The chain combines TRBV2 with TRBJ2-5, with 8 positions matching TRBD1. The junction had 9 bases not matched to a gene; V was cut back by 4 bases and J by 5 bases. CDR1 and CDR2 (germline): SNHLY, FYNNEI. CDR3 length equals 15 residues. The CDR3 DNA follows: TGTGCCAGCAGTGTGAACAGGGGGGTTGAGGAGACCCAGTACTTC. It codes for CASSVNRGVEETQYF. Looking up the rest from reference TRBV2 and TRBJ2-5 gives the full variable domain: EPEVTQTPSHQVTQMGQEVILRCVPISNHLYFYWYRQILGQKVEFLVSFYNNEISEKSEIFDDQFSVERPDGSNFTLKIRSTKLEDSAMYFCASSVNRGVEETQYFGPGTRLLVL.

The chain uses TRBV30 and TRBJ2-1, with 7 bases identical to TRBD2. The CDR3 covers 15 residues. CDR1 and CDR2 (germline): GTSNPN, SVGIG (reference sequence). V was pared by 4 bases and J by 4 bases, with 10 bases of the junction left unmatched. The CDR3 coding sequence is TGTGCCTGGAAAAGCGGGACGACCCAGTACAATGAGCAGTTCTTC. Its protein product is CAWKSGTTQYNEQFF. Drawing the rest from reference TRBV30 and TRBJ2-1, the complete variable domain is SQTIHQWPATLVQPVGSPLSLECTVEGTSNPNLYWYRQAAGRGLQLLFYSVGIGQISSEVPQNLSASRPQDRQFILSSKKLLLSDSGFYLCAWKSGTTQYNEQFFGPGTRLTVL.

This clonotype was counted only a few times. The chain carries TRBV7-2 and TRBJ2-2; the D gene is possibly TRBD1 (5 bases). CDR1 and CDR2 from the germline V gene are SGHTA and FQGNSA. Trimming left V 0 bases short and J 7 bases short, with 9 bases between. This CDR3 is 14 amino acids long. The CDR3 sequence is CASSLAVQGGELFF. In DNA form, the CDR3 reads TGTGCCAGCAGCTTAGCGGTCCAGGGCGGGGAGCTGTTTTTT.